This T cell receptor beta chain was sequenced during a study of regulatory T cells in long-lasting Graves disease. Study as a whole: Persistent cases took antithyroid drugs over 5 years and stayed TSH receptor antibody positive.

This clonotype was detected many times. Its antigen is undetermined. Study-wide points: For persistent Graves' patients, TCR diversity was lower than for newly diagnosed ones.

Time point noted: persistent/refractory GD, antithyroid drugs over 5 years with positive TRAb. The TCR library was prepared using RNA isolated from PBMCs. American Thyroid Association guidelines defined Graves' disease diagnosis. Arm-PCR of CDR3 regions with iRepertoire HTBI primers generated TCR beta libraries. TCRdb passed the multiplex PCR reads through MiXCR, listing each CDR3 protein once. The data contain roughly 500,000 distinct CDR3 sequences, less than 25% of them singletons. CDR1 MNHEY and CDR2 SVGAGI come from the germline V gene. The CDR3 is made up of 18 amino acids. After removal of 0 bases from V and 3 bases from J, the junction contained 8 bases not matched to a gene.

The V and J genes are TRBV6-5 and TRBJ2-7; 13 nucleotides line up with TRBD2. The TCR originated in a female donor with Graves disease. The material was peripheral blood mononuclear cells (PBMCs), obtained when the disease was refractory, from a patient treated with antithyroid drugs. The CDR3 bases are TGTGCCAGCAGTTACTCGGGACTAGCGGGAACCATTTTCTACGAGCAGTACTTC. Amino acids: CASSYSGLAGTIFYEQYF.